A single sample gave rise to the 15 T cell receptor beta chains below, sequenced in a study of T cells after posttransplantation cyclophosphamide. Libraries were prepared by immunoSEQ multiplex PCR; TCRdb keeps only in-frame clonotypes and omits some of them. Observed in the sample are about 38,000 clones, none of them singletons. Source material: PBMCs. The receptors were gathered from a man aged 45-65 years in good health, CMV-negative, and a related stem cell transplant donor.

This clone was seen many times. The chain couples TRBV9 to TRBJ2-3; perhaps TRBD1 as D (5 bases). The germline V and J ends were trimmed by 0 bases and 0 bases, with 8 bases remaining between them. This CDR3 has 15 residues. Germline CDR1 SGDLS, CDR2 YYNGEE. CDR3 sequence: CASSVEGLSTDTQYF. CDR3 in DNA: TGTGCCAGCAGCGTAGAGGGGCTCAGCACAGATACGCAGTATTTT.

A few counts support this clone. This chain joins TRBV7-9 and TRBJ2-5, with 9 bases matching TRBD1. The closer fit of TRBJ2-7 to the DNA end suggests the J call may be wrong. The CDR3 consists of 16 residues. Germline V gene sequence: CDR1 SEHNR, CDR2 FQNEAQ (reference sequence). For the CDR3, the DNA is TGTGCCAGCATATATATAACGGGACAGGGATCCTACGAGCAGTACTTC. This sequence encodes CASIYITGQGSYEQYF.

This clone was detected many times. The chain carries TRBV5-1 and TRBJ2-2; no clear D. Trimming removed 1 base from V and 8 bases from J, with 12 bases in between. The CDR3 length is 14 residues. Germline CDR1 SGHRS, CDR2 YFSETQ. The DNA for the CDR3 is TGCGCCAGCAGCTTGCCGAACCGAGGTGGGGAGCTGTTTTTT. Encoded protein: CASSLPNRGGELFF.

This clone was seen at least ten times. The genes are TRBV18 and TRBJ1-4; D may be TRBD1 (5 bases). Germline V CDR1 and CDR2: KGHSH, LQKENI. V lost 4 bases to trimming and J lost 0 bases, with 12 bases between them. The CDR3 contains 16 residues. The CDR3 bases are TGTGCCAGCTCACTTGATTACAGGCCAACTAATGAAAAACTGTTTTTT. This sequence encodes CASSLDYRPTNEKLFF. Combining the CDR3 with reference TRBV18 and TRBJ1-4 gives the whole variable domain NAGVMQNPRHLVRRRGQEARLRCSPMKGHSHVYWYRQLPEEGLKFMVYLQKENIIDESGMPKERFSAEFPKEGPSILRIQQVVRGDSAAYFCASSLDYRPTNEKLFFGSGTQLSVL.

This clone was counted at least ten times. The gene calls are TRBV7-3 and TRBJ2-7; 7 bases fit TRBD2. There are 14 residues in the CDR3. The germline CDR1 and CDR2 sequences are SGHTA and FQGTGA. J was trimmed by 0 bases and V by 4 bases; bases with no gene match: 3. The DNA of the CDR3 is TGTGCCAGCAGCTCCAGCGGGAACTCCTACGAGCAGTACTTC. Amino acids: CASSSSGNSYEQYF.

This clone was recorded many times. The gene calls are TRBV9 and TRBJ1-3; 9 nucleotides line up with TRBD1. With 1 base clipped from V and 4 bases from J, the junction kept 9 bases outside the gene matches. The CDR3 sequence is 17 residues long. The germline V gene encodes CDR1 SGDLS and CDR2 YYNGEE. The CDR3 coding sequence is TGTGCCAGCAGCGTAAGGGGACAGGGAATGGTCGGAAACACCATATATTTT. Its protein product is CASSVRGQGMVGNTIYF.

There are many counts of this clone. The chain couples TRBV4-2 to TRBJ2-7; 10 bases are a match to TRBD2. CDR3 size: 16 residues. Germline V CDR1 and CDR2: LGHNA, YNFKEQ. V shed 4 bases and J 0 bases; nucleotides not matched to a gene: 6. The CDR3 DNA reads TGTGCCAGCAGCCGAGAAGCTAGCGGGAGCTCCTACGAGCAGTACTTC. This sequence encodes CASSREASGSSYEQYF.

This clone was seen a few times. V gene TRBV5-4 combines with J gene TRBJ2-1, with TRBD1 matching over 7 bases. Germline CDR1 and CDR2: SGHNT and YYREEE (reference sequence). CDR3 length: 15 amino acids. V lost 0 bases to trimming and J lost 7 bases; unmatched junction nucleotides: 7. The CDR3 bases are TGTGCCAGCAGCTTGGAACAGGGGCGATCAAATGAGCAGTTCTTC. Its protein product is CASSLEQGRSNEQFF.

This clone occurred many times. CDR3 nucleotides: TGTGCCAGCAGCTTGGGTCCCTCCTTTTCAGATACGCAGTATTTT. As protein: CASSLGPSFSDTQYF. The chain employs TRBV5-6 and TRBJ2-3; D uncertain. V was cut by 0 bases and J by 4 bases, with 12 bases left in between. CDR1 SGHDT and CDR2 YYEEEE come from the germline V gene. The CDR3 consists of 15 residues.

This clone has at least ten counts. This chain connects TRBV5-1 to TRBJ1-3; 7 positions agree with TRBD1. Trimming at V came to 4 bases and at J to 4 bases, leaving 5 bases not matched to a gene. The germline V gene has CDR1 SGHRS and CDR2 YFSETQ. The CDR3 extends over 14 amino acids. The CDR3 DNA is TGCGCCAGCAGCATACAGGGGAACGGAAACACCATATATTTT. The encoded protein is CASSIQGNGNTIYF.

There are many counts of this clone. DNA of the CDR3: TGCAGCGTTGATTATAGCGGGGGCTTCACAGATACGCAGTATTTT. Residues: CSVDYSGGFTDTQYF. This chain joins TRBV29-1 and TRBJ2-3, with 9 bases identical to TRBD2. J gave up 2 bases and V 3 bases, and 6 bases lay outside the gene matches. Germline CDR1 reads SQVTM; CDR2 reads ANQGSEA. CDR3 length equals 15 residues.

The table lists this clone with many counts. This chain connects TRBV5-1 to TRBJ2-7; D unresolved. Trimming removed 3 bases at V and 2 bases at J, with 15 bases between. This CDR3 region has 15 residues. Germline CDR1 and CDR2: SGHRS and YFSETQ. The CDR3 spells CASSSSTKLPYEQYF. DNA of the CDR3: TGCGCCAGCAGCTCCTCTACCAAACTGCCCTACGAGCAGTACTTC.

This clone was seen at least ten times. The J gene is TRBJ2-1, the V gene TRBV5-1; 9 nucleotides align to TRBD2. Losses at the gene ends were 1 base for V and 7 bases for J; bases not matched to a gene: 6. The germline V gene has CDR1 SGHRS and CDR2 YFSETQ. There are 15 residues in the CDR3. The CDR3 coding sequence is TGCGCCAGCAGCTTGAGTTCGGCGGGAGGGAATGAGCAGTTCTTC. Translation: CASSLSSAGGNEQFF.

This clone has ten or more counts. The chain has TRBV11-2 and TRBJ2-3; possible D gene TRBD2, 6 bases. The length of the CDR3 is 13 residues. Deletions cut 3 bases from V and 6 bases from J, with 10 bases between. Per germline, CDR1 SGHAT and CDR2 FQNNGV. The CDR3, as DNA: TGTGCCAGCAGCTTCTCGGAGGGGGATACGCAGTATTTT. It encodes CASSFSEGDTQYF.

The V gene is TRBV9, the J gene TRBJ2-1, with D possibly being TRBD2 (5 bases). This CDR3 region has 17 residues. V shed 0 bases and J shed 2 bases, with 15 bases lying between them. Germline values: CDR1 SGDLS, CDR2 YYNGEE. The CDR3 nucleotides are TGTGCCAGCAGCGTAGCTAGCAGCCTTAGAACCTACAATGAGCAGTTCTTC. It is translated as CASSVASSLRTYNEQFF.